This T cell receptor beta chain was sequenced for a study of blood T cells in healthy people across ages (dated by TCRdb to between 2015 and 2017). Notes on the research overall: In model experiments, roughly one uniquely barcoded TCR beta cDNA molecule per two T cells was captured by template switching. To track age-related changes in TCR beta repertoire diversity, the study relied on deep sequencing normalized with unique cDNA molecular identifiers. Donors were grouped into four age groups: young (average roughly 15 years), middle-aged (roughly 37), aged (62) and long-lived (approximately 75). Donors of different ages were randomly distributed across sequencing lanes to avoid experimental bias. Two additional independent replicas of 1 million unique cDNA reads from the same blood draw were analyzed for two donors (one aged 18 to 30 and one aged 80 or older).

Findings and caveats that apply to the study as a whole: Estimates of total diversity based on one million sequenced T cells were regarded as lower bounds and as underestimates. There was a strong correlation between observed TCR beta diversity and the percentage of naive T cells measured by flow cytometry. Conclusive comparison of naive and antigen-experienced compartments was prevented by the profiling of bulk unsorted PBMCs. As age increased, observed TCR beta diversity per million T cells dropped in a roughly linear way, and a significant reduction was already evident by age about 40. Compared with the aged group, the long-lived group had more naive CD4+ T cells, fewer expanded clones and increased TCR diversity, a pattern suggesting age selection. Because donor CMV infection status was unknown, age-related changes in expanded clonotypes were potentially confounded.

The library was obtained by 5' RACE. TCRdb lists the instrument as Illumina HiSeq 2500. The second PCR ran for about 7 to 11 cycles and used a J-beta primer mix along with a sample-barcoded 5' primer. A template-switch 5' adaptor carrying 12 random nucleotides introduced a unique molecular identifier onto each TCR beta cDNA molecule. At least 2.5 million CDR3-containing paired-end reads were obtained from each sample. All of the RNA was converted into first-strand cDNA using the Mint cDNA synthesis kit, with a TRBC-specific oligonucleotide serving as the primer. After uracil-DNA glycosylase treatment, a first 18-cycle PCR used universal primers M1SS and BC2_uni_R on all cDNA. On the authors' methods: Each sample was normalized by randomly selecting 1 million high-quality reads, each carrying a distinct molecular identifier. Instead of being binned into consensus sequences, reads with shared molecular identifiers were discarded. MiTCR, set to a Q25 quality threshold and the strictest error-elimination algorithm, was used for CDR3 identification, clonotype clustering and error correction. Lower-bound total TCR beta diversity was estimated with a nonparametric unseen species model using Euler transformation. TCRdb reworked the public reads: Q25 trimming with fastp, MiXCR clone assembly, productive beta chains retained. Identical CDR3 proteins give one entry, which carries the most common genes and DNA. TCRdb assigned the V and J calls; the authors' analysis was not used. This sample lists around 790,000 distinct CDR3 sequences; roughly 44% were detected once. Together, the top ten hold roughly 19% of the sample.

V has 10 bases trimmed and J has 5 bases trimmed; junction bases matching no gene number 6. The CDR3 numbers 12 residues from cysteine through phenylalanine. CDR3 DNA is the only sequence kept; it has 36 bases, read in frame from the first base. The donors were some 39 Caucasian individuals from Russia, aged about 6 to 95 years, who were systemically healthy. Each donor gave about 9.2 milliliters of peripheral blood, drawn into EDTA-treated Vacutainer tubes. Ficoll-Paque density-gradient centrifugation was used to isolate PBMCs, with at least 6.5 million per sample. Total RNA was extracted from PBMCs with Trizol reagent, with at least 6 micrograms obtained per sample. The percentages of naive CD45RAhigh/CD27high T cells were determined by flow cytometry on a PBMC aliquot from every donor. The sample holds a few counts of this clonotype. Its antigen is currently not known. The sample holds no much larger clone one base away, and base qualities are not on file.

This TCR derives from a man aged 55 to 69 in good health. This receptor chain uses TRBV12-3 or TRBV12-4 and TRBJ1-1; 8 of the junction bases match TRBD1. Sequenced sample: blood. The CDR3 in this case is CATGGAATEAFF. The nucleotide sequence reads as follows: TGTGCCACAGGGGGCGCGGCTACTGAAGCTTTCTTT.